The sequence of this T cell receptor (beta chain) was determined in a study of cytomegalovirus exposure and HLA in healthy donors (dated by TCRdb to about 2017). The study in broad terms: In an earlier analysis of under 600 of the donors, 276 Gb of sequence data and 120 million or so unique TCR beta sequences from 150 million to 200 million T cells were reported. Along with the approximately 650-subject first cohort, a separate validation cohort of about 110 different subjects was used. Of the roughly 400 genotyped donors, approximately 82% fell in the genetic ancestry cluster associated with self-reported Caucasian donors. An early release covering about 600 HLA-typed donors comprised 300 to 350 gigabases of sequencing data and around 86 million unique TCR sequences. The later analysis used no new phenotypic data to find candidate immune exposures, relying instead on TCR beta sequences and their occurrence across donors. An earlier analysis of more than 450 of the donors used high-throughput TCR beta sequencing to judge whether each TCR beta V gene segment behaved as functional or pseudogenic. Both class I and class II loci were covered by HLA typing, at four-digit resolution. Using immunosequencing, the study profiled T cell repertoires from 666 subjects and related those repertoires to cytomegalovirus serostatus. Every repertoire in the discovery cohort had been generated on one and the same sequencing platform. Typing coverage differed by locus: A, B, C, DRB1 and DQB1 were typed in about 629-640 donors, DQA1 in roughly 500, DPA1 in 600 to 610, and DPB1 in just under 490. The study aimed to test whether cataloging public T cell receptors could reveal signatures of past pathogen exposure. Donor age, sex, ethnicity and CMV serostatus were compiled together with the repertoire data. The study combined high-throughput TCR immunosequencing, statistical association of individual TCRs with disease status, and machine learning to predict cytomegalovirus infection status. A handful of DR-DQ haplotypes were handled as single units for association and clustering because linkage in the cohort was strong. In a later analysis, previously published TCR beta repertoires from 500 to 750 donors were re-analyzed and high-resolution HLA genotyping was added so that TCR occurrence patterns could be studied. In a later genetic analysis, genome-wide SNP genotypes for about 65% of the roughly 670 donors were used, and that subset was treated as a discovery cohort. Among roughly 370 genotyped donors of the cohort, an average of 235,054 unique TCR beta nucleotide sequences were sequenced per donor, roughly 18% of them non-productive. Overall results and qualifications from the work: An association between a missense DCLRE1C variant and V-gene and J-gene trimming of TCR beta chains was found in a later genetic analysis and replicated in an independent cohort. Roughly uniform sequencing depth across donors was assumed in presence/absence analyses, although this assumption may not hold. A few of the identified cytomegalovirus-associated TCR beta chains were confirmed in vitro to be specific for cytomegalovirus antigens. Several of the top co-occurrence clusters appeared to be linked to parvovirus B19, influenza, CMV and Epstein-Barr virus, according to a later analysis. Most CMV-associated TCR beta chains appeared to be HLA-restricted in a later analysis, and the HLA associations seemed to be driven largely by CMV exposure. Linkage disequilibrium might explain the correlated functional status among segregating V segments, but an unknown experimental factor could not be excluded. In an earlier analysis of under 600 of the donors, most TCR beta V segments were observed in productive rearrangements about 90% or about 30% of the time, broadly matching IMGT annotations. The classifier was reported to diagnose cytomegalovirus status with high specificity and sensitivity in both the original cohort and the validation cohort. Assigning TCR associations to individual alleles was difficult when HLA alleles, especially DR and DQ, strongly co-occurred. The 87-base-pair reads could not distinguish some IMGT-functional V segments, including TRBV6-2 and TRBV6-3, so those segments were excluded. A further reported finding was that TCR beta sequences accurately predicted the HLA-A and HLA-B alleles for most subjects in the first cohort. CMV serostatus was the only immune exposure information available for the cohort. The study gave a list of more than 150 TCR beta chains associated with cytomegalovirus. Compared with equally common non-associated chains, HLA-associated TCR beta chains in a later analysis were more clonally expanded and had lower generation probabilities. In this cohort, only TCR beta chains were sequenced, and detectable features were limited by the absence of alpha or paired-chain data. According to a later analysis, TCR association rates differed among HLA loci, with DRB1 alleles showing the most associated TCRs and HLA-C alleles showing the fewest. Specific HLA alleles were associated with 15,000 to 20,000 TCR beta sequences at a false discovery rate of 0.05 in a later analysis. It was suggested by the authors that the approach could potentially be generalized to other disease states and immunological phenotypes. The sequencing pipeline was judged likely to have produced a cluster of highly shared sequence variants as a technical artifact. While some public TCRs were present in many individuals, most TCR sequences turned up only very rarely across donors. Because HLA typing was missing for some donors at each locus, association tests included only the typed subset. Compared with the roughly 720-donor mean, donors in an Asian-associated ancestry cluster had fewer N-insertions in productive TCRs, according to a later genetic analysis. The earlier analysis of some 560 of the donors excluded fewer than 20 rarely observed V segments, including chromosome 9 orphons, because counts were too low.

This clone was seen only once. Its antigen is still unknown. Base qualities were left out, and no much larger clone turns up one base away. The cohort comprised some 700 healthy bone marrow donors. Cohort members were all nominally healthy when sampled, although unrecorded immune exposures were likely present. The donor tested CMV seronegative, placing the donor among the approximately 400 seronegative members of the cohort. A peripheral blood sample was provided by each donor, and peripheral blood mononuclear cells were used for TCR beta sequencing. The Qiagen DNeasy Blood Extraction Kit was used to extract genomic DNA from the blood cell samples. Library preparation employed the immunoSEQ multiplex PCR assay. For the multiplex PCR, a mixture combining 60 forward primers for TCR Vbeta segments and 13 reverse primers for TCR Jbeta segments was used. The CDR3 region of rearranged TCR beta genes was amplified from genomic DNA with a multiplex PCR assay. The amplified TCR beta libraries were sequenced on the Illumina HiSeq System as 87-base-pair reads. Concerning the study's data processing: In a later analysis, tens of millions of unique TCR beta chains were counted across the 500 to 850 repertoires, and roughly 10 million of these chains were shared by at least two donors. Raw reads were error-corrected and collapsed into unique sequences with a nearest-neighbor algorithm that merged closely related sequences to remove PCR and sequencing errors. CDR3 sequences were aligned to IMGT reference sequences to assign V, D and J gene segments. For a sequence to be retained, a match of at least six nucleotides to both a V gene segment and a J gene segment was required. Rearrangements were called productive when the CDR3 lacked stop codons and stayed in frame with V and J; all others were non-productive. CDR3 was defined according to IMGT convention as the region running from the second conserved V-encoded cysteine to the conserved J-encoded phenylalanine. Sequences without an unambiguous match to a single V gene segment were excluded from the earlier analysis of a few hundred of the donors. In an earlier analysis of a few hundred of the donors, V segments were called functional above 56.7% productive rearrangements and were called segregating when the between-donor standard deviation exceeded 5%. To diagnose cytomegalovirus status from the catalog of TCR beta chain sequences, a statistical classification framework was built. In a later analysis, V and J genes were assigned by comparing TCR nucleotide sequences against IMGT/GENE-DB human TR gene sequences. In a later analysis, CDR3 sequences and most-parsimonious VDJ recombination scenarios were assigned using the TCRdist pipeline. A later analysis defined each TCR beta chain by its CDR3 amino acid sequence plus V-gene family, and excluded reads lacking a unique V-gene family. In a later analysis, 550 to 650 highly shared, low-generation-probability nucleotide sequences were removed to address suspected cross-contamination and a sequencing artifact. In a later analysis, a clonal expansion index was calculated for each public chain from normalized within-repertoire ranks of inferred template counts. A later analysis computed generation probabilities with a VDJ recombination model fitted to out-of-frame rearrangements, and checked the results against IGoR. In a later analysis, TCR-TCR, TCR-HLA and TCR-CMV co-occurrence was scored with hypergeometric tests, and a repertoire-size bias correction was applied to TCR pairs. A later analysis estimated false discovery rates by permuting HLA or CMV assignments 20 times. In a later analysis, co-occurring TCRs were grouped using DBSCAN, and TCRdist sequence similarity was added for clustering within HLA-allele-positive subsets. For co-occurrence clustering, repertoires with fewer than 30,000 or more than 120,000 public chains were excluded, along with roughly five repertoires with anomalous nucleotide sharing. TCRdb mirrors the immuneACCESS table, restricted to in-frame sequences. Some clones are absent from its copies; in checked studies, under half trace to an unresolved V gene, and the reason for the others is unknown. For V, J and clone size, that table is used; D and trimming come from the DNA. Within this sample are roughly 110,000 clones, with around four fifths of them counted one time only. The ten largest clones represent about 1.6% of the sample.

From the germline V gene, CDR1 is MNHEY and CDR2 is SVGAGI. The CDR3, cysteine through phenylalanine, is 11 amino acids long. Only CDR3 DNA is held: 33 bases, read in frame from base 1. The trim is 6 bases for V and 5 bases for J, with a gap of 5 bases between the germline ends. The source is a man aged 45-65 years in good health and CMV-seronegative. Sequences were obtained from PBMCs. Recombination linked TRBV6-5 to TRBJ2-1; no D gene call is confident. The DNA sequence reads TGTGCCAGCAGCCGTAACAATGAGCAGTTCTTC. The resulting protein is CASSRNNEQFF.